These 30 T cell receptor beta chains share one sample of origin, sequenced in a study of vaccination effects on CD4 cells after COVID-19. Within the ViraFEST assay, antigen-specific CD4+ T cells underwent expansion with viral peptide pools prior to sequencing. At the end of about ten days of culture, CD4+ T cells were isolated. A PCR test confirmed that the person had SARS-CoV-2 infection between March and December 2020. Their cognate antigens are unknown. The repertoire was sequenced with immunoSEQ multiplex PCR; TCRdb's copy has only in-frame clones and lacks some. The sample has around 25,000 clones, 65% to 85% seen once. The specimen comprised CD4+ T cells from PBMCs cultured with HCoV-NL63 spike peptides, sampled before COVID-19 vaccination. The receptors derive from a human donor who had a prior SARS-CoV-2 infection.

V and J are TRBV6-5 and TRBJ2-1; 13 bases agree with TRBD2. Germline values: CDR1 MNHEY, CDR2 SVGAGI. The CDR3 consists of 15 residues. V shed 4 bases, J shed 9 bases, and the junction held 6 bases outside the gene matches. CDR3 in amino acids: CASSSRLAGGVEQFF. For the CDR3, the DNA is TGTGCCAGCAGTTCTAGACTAGCGGGAGGTGTTGAGCAGTTCTTC.

The chain uses TRBV11-3 and TRBJ1-3, with D tentatively TRBD1 (5 bases). The CDR3 has 12 residues. V gave up 1 base and J gave up 8 bases, with 6 bases separating them. Germline assignment: CDR1 SGHNT and CDR2 YENEEA. The CDR3 nucleotides are TGTGCCAGCAGCTTAGCGGGGGACACCATATATTTT. Residues: CASSLAGDTIYF. Combining the CDR3 with reference TRBV11-3 and TRBJ1-3 gives the whole variable domain EAGVVQSPRYKIIEKKQPVAFWCNPISGHNTLYWYLQNLGQGPELLIRYENEEAVDDSQLPKDRFSAERLKGVDSTLKIQPAELGDSAVYLCASSLAGDTIYFGEGSWLTVV.

This rearrangement joins TRBV7-9 to TRBJ2-1, with TRBD1 matching over 7 bases. The germline V gene has CDR1 SEHNR and CDR2 FQNEAQ (reference sequence). Losses at the gene ends were 1 base for V and 0 bases for J; bases not matched to a gene: 9. There are 18 residues in the CDR3. As DNA, the CDR3 is TGTGCCAGCAGCTTAGGGGTTAGGGGGCCCCCCTCCTACAATGAGCAGTTCTTC. It yields the protein CASSLGVRGPPSYNEQFF.

The CDR3 protein is CASRKGLANTDTQYF. The CDR3 coding sequence is TGTGCCAGCAGGAAGGGACTAGCGAACACAGATACGCAGTATTTT. The gene calls are TRBV5-6 and TRBJ2-3; 10 nucleotides match TRBD2. This CDR3 region has 15 residues. Germline loops: CDR1 SGHDT, CDR2 YYEEEE. V trimming: 5 bases; J trimming: 2 bases; junction bases outside the gene matches: 5. Drawing the rest from reference TRBV5-6 and TRBJ2-3, the complete variable domain is DAGVTQSPTHLIKTRGQQVTLRCSPKSGHDTVSWYQQALGQGPQFIFQYYEEEERQRGNFPDRFSGHQFPNYSSELNVNALLLGDSALYLCASRKGLANTDTQYFGPGTRLTVL.

The V and J genes are TRBV19 and TRBJ2-5, with 11 bases matching TRBD2. V was pared by 1 base and J by 5 bases, with 9 bases of the junction left unmatched. This CDR3 region has 17 residues. Per germline, CDR1 LNHDA and CDR2 SQIVND (reference sequence). The CDR3 loop reads CASSIGSTSGISETQYF. CDR3 sequence (DNA): TGTGCCAGTAGTATAGGCTCGACTAGCGGGATAAGTGAGACCCAGTACTTC.

The chain links TRBV7-2 to TRBJ2-5, with D perhaps assigned TRBD1 or TRBD2 (5 bases each). Deletions cut 4 bases from V and 4 bases from J, with 16 bases between. Germline V gene data show CDR1 as SGHTA and CDR2 as FQGNSA. CDR3 length: 15 residues. CDR3 region: CASSYNKGRGETQYF. The CDR3 bases are TGTGCCAGCAGCTACAACAAGGGGAGAGGAGAGACCCAGTACTTC.

As DNA, the CDR3 is TGCGCCAGCAGCCAGTGGACAGCACGTGAAGCTTTCTTT. This encodes CASSQWTAREAFF. J is TRBJ1-1 and V is TRBV5-1, with TRBD1 as a possible D gene (6 bases). CDR1 SGHRS and CDR2 YFSETQ come from the germline V gene. CDR3 length: 13 amino acids. V shed 4 bases and J shed 7 bases, with 14 bases lying between them.

In nucleotides, the CDR3 is TGTGCCAGCAGCTTTGGAGCGCACCTAAGGGATACGCAGTATTTT. Protein: CASSFGAHLRDTQYF. This rearrangement joins TRBV11-3 to TRBJ2-3; no clear D. Deletions cut 3 bases from V and 6 bases from J, with 16 bases between. Germline CDR1 reads SGHNT; CDR2 reads YENEEA. The CDR3 extends over 15 amino acids.

This chain joins TRBV6-2 or TRBV6-3 and TRBJ2-1; TRBD2 is a possible D gene (6 bases). Trimming cost V 2 bases and J 0 bases, with 14 bases left between them. Per germline, CDR1 MNHEY and CDR2 SVGEGT. This CDR3 spans 17 amino acids. The CDR3 protein is CASSYRPAGSSYNEQFF. The CDR3 DNA is TGTGCCAGCAGTTACCGACCAGCGGGTTCCTCCTACAATGAGCAGTTCTTC.

This clone was seen more than once but under ten times. The J gene is TRBJ1-3, the V gene TRBV6-5; D not resolved. Germline assignment: CDR1 MNHEY and CDR2 SVGAGI. CDR3 size: 15 residues. V gave up 2 bases and J gave up 2 bases, with 10 bases separating them. The CDR3 sequence: CASSYDINPGNTIYF. The DNA for the CDR3 is TGTGCCAGCAGTTACGACATCAACCCTGGAAACACCATATATTTT.

The genes are TRBV4-3 and TRBJ2-1; D remains ambiguous. The V end was cut by 1 base, the J end by 2 bases, with 6 bases between. This CDR3 spans 14 amino acids. The germline V gene encodes CDR1 LGHNA and CDR2 YSLEER. The CDR3 here is CASSQVQPYNEQFF. DNA of the CDR3: TGCGCCAGCAGCCAAGTACAGCCCTACAATGAGCAGTTCTTC.

This chain connects TRBV10-3 to TRBJ2-7; 10 bases map to TRBD2. Germline V lookup: CDR1 ENHRY, CDR2 SYGVKD. The CDR3 loop spans 14 amino acids. J lost 0 bases, V lost 6 bases, and 2 bases had no gene match. CDR3 nucleotide sequence: TGTGCCATCAGAGGACTAGCGGCCTCCTACGAGCAGTACTTC. It is translated as CAIRGLAASYEQYF.

DNA of the CDR3: TGCGCCAGCAGCTTGGGGGCGTCTGTGCCGGGAGAGCAGTACTTC. It codes for CASSLGASVPGEQYF. The rearrangement joins TRBV5-1 to TRBJ2-7, with TRBD2 as a possible D gene (5 bases). CDR3 length equals 15 residues. Germline V gene lookup returns CDR1 SGHRS and CDR2 YFSETQ. The V end was cut by 0 bases, the J end by 7 bases, with 17 bases between.

The chain has TRBV5-1 and TRBJ1-6, with TRBD1 matching 7 bases. The CDR3 is 17 residues long. Trimming removed 1 base from V and 8 bases from J; junction bases left unmatched: 12. Germline CDR1 and CDR2: SGHRS and YFSETQ. CDR3 residues: CASSLIGPRGGYSPLHF. The CDR3 nucleotides read TGCGCCAGCAGCTTGATCGGCCCCAGGGGGGGTTATTCACCCCTCCACTTT.

The chain employs TRBV25-1 and TRBJ1-2, with 7 nucleotides matching TRBD1. The germline CDR1 and CDR2 sequences are MGHDK and SYGVNS. V shed 1 base, J shed 4 bases, and the junction held 3 bases outside the gene matches. The CDR3 loop spans 14 amino acids. The CDR3 nucleotides are TGTGCCAGCAGTGAATTTCACAGGGGCTATGGCTACACCTTC. Translation gives CASSEFHRGYGYTF.

This clone was seen more than once but under ten times. This chain connects TRBV19 to TRBJ1-1, with D tentatively TRBD1 (5 bases). Germline values: CDR1 LNHDA, CDR2 SQIVND (reference sequence). The CDR3 runs 13 residues. The V gene lost 3 bases and the J gene lost 5 bases, with 10 bases spanning the gap. In nucleotides, the CDR3 is TGTGCCAGTAGTATCCAGGGAGGGACTGAAGCTTTCTTT. Protein product: CASSIQGGTEAFF.

A single count supports this clone. The chain carries TRBV14 and TRBJ1-1; a weak D match, TRBD1 (5 bases). CDR1 is SGHDN, CDR2 FVKESK, per germline. The V gene lost 5 bases and the J gene lost 5 bases, with 12 bases spanning the gap. The CDR3 contains 13 residues. The CDR3 reads CASSMNRGTEAFF. The CDR3, as DNA: TGTGCCAGCAGCATGAACCGGGGGACTGAAGCTTTCTTT.

The chain employs TRBV3-1 (or the pseudogene TRBV3-2) and TRBJ1-4; possible D gene TRBD1, 5 bases. Trimming stripped 1 base from V and 2 bases from J, with 14 bases between. There are 17 residues in the CDR3. CDR1 and CDR2 (germline): LGHDT, YNNKEL (reference sequence). The CDR3: CASSQARIGGTNEKLFF. The CDR3 DNA reads TGTGCCAGCAGCCAAGCTCGGATTGGGGGGACTAATGAAAAACTGTTTTTT.

This clone was recorded once. J is TRBJ2-7 and V is TRBV21-1; the table calls TRBD2, which could not be checked here. TRBV21-1 represents a pseudogene. This CDR3 contains 13 residues. CDR3 region: CASSPVGGYEQYF. DNA for the CDR3: TGTGCCAGCAGCCCCGTCGGGGGCTACGAGCAGTACTTC.

CDR3 loop: CASSPYQNQPQHF. For the CDR3, the DNA is TGTGCCAGCAGCCCGTACCAGAATCAGCCCCAGCATTTT. The chain joins TRBV11-2 to TRBJ1-5; D is unresolved. V was cut by 5 bases and J by 4 bases, with 9 bases left in between. This CDR3 is built from 13 residues. CDR1 is SGHAT, CDR2 FQNNGV, per germline.

The chain combines TRBV5-5 with TRBJ1-5; maybe TRBD1 (5 bases). Germline V CDR1 and CDR2: SGHKS, YYEKEE (reference sequence). The V end lost 7 bases, the J end lost 6 bases, and 17 bases lay between the germline ends. The CDR3 loop spans 14 amino acids. The CDR3 DNA is TGTGCCAGCTCACCATGGGGGGTGGGTCAGCCCCAGCATTTT. This translates into CASSPWGVGQPQHF.

This chain links TRBV4-2 with TRBJ2-1; D unclear. Deletions cut 0 bases from V and 4 bases from J, with 7 bases between. This CDR3 contains 14 residues. Germline assignment: CDR1 LGHNA and CDR2 YNFKEQ. This chain's CDR3 is CASSQEIVYNEQFF. CDR3 sequence (DNA): TGTGCCAGCAGCCAAGAAATCGTATACAATGAGCAGTTCTTC.

The genes are TRBV14 and TRBJ1-2; D gene uncertain. Germline V lookup: CDR1 SGHDN, CDR2 FVKESK. The CDR3 length is 15 residues. V was cut by 0 bases and J by 3 bases, with 11 bases left in between. CDR3 region: CASSQDRRYDYGYTF. CDR3 DNA: TGTGCCAGCAGCCAAGATCGACGTTACGACTATGGCTACACCTTC.

This sequence joins TRBV30 and TRBJ1-5; D is undetermined. V was trimmed by 0 bases and J by 3 bases, leaving 9 bases between them. CDR1 is GTSNPN and CDR2 is SVGIG in the germline V gene (reference sequence). The CDR3 has 14 residues. The CDR3 loop reads CAWSVKRDNQPQHF. CDR3 nucleotide sequence: TGTGCCTGGAGTGTAAAGCGGGACAATCAGCCCCAGCATTTT.

In its sample, this clone was seen once. The chain carries TRBV18 and TRBJ2-2; no firm D call. The CDR3 is 19 amino acids. Trimming stripped 3 bases from V and 2 bases from J, with 22 bases between. Germline V lookup: CDR1 KGHSH, CDR2 LQKENI. CDR3 loop: CASSPNRKNYDGNTGELFF. CDR3 in DNA: TGTGCCAGCTCACCGAACCGCAAAAACTACGATGGAAACACCGGGGAGCTGTTTTTT.

This clone was counted a few times. The chain links TRBV6-5 to TRBJ2-7; 9 bases align to TRBD1. Germline CDR1 reads MNHEY; CDR2 reads SVGAGI. V shed 6 bases, J shed 2 bases, and the junction held 2 bases outside the gene matches. This CDR3 has 13 amino acids. The DNA for the CDR3 is TGTGCCAGCAGCCGGGACAGGGCCTACGAGCAGTACTTC. Protein sequence: CASSRDRAYEQYF.

This chain uses TRBV5-1 with TRBJ2-1; 8 bases fit TRBD2. There are 16 residues in the CDR3. The V and J ends lost 0 bases and 4 bases, in that order; junction bases with no gene match: 6. Germline V CDR1 and CDR2: SGHRS, YFSETQ. For the CDR3, the DNA is TGCGCCAGCAGCTTGGTATTCGGGAGGGATTACAATGAGCAGTTCTTC. Translating gives CASSLVFGRDYNEQFF.

This clone came up once. The rearrangement joins TRBV11-3 to TRBJ2-1, with D unclear. The germline V gene has CDR1 SGHNT and CDR2 YENEEA. The CDR3 covers 16 residues. V lost 1 base and J lost 7, with 17 bases in between. This CDR3 reads CASSLARWVLGNEQFF. The CDR3 DNA sequence: TGTGCCAGCAGCTTAGCCAGGTGGGTCTTGGGGAATGAGCAGTTCTTC. Together with reference TRBV11-3 and TRBJ2-1, the CDR3 gives the full variable domain: EAGVVQSPRYKIIEKKQPVAFWCNPISGHNTLYWYLQNLGQGPELLIRYENEEAVDDSQLPKDRFSAERLKGVDSTLKIQPAELGDSAVYLCASSLARWVLGNEQFFGPGTRLTVL.

The gene calls are TRBV5-1 and TRBJ1-1; D unclear. V was trimmed by 1 base and J by 3 bases, leaving 7 bases between them. Germline-derived CDR1 and CDR2 are SGHRS and YFSETQ. The CDR3 has 13 residues. The CDR3 region is CASSLKLDTEAFF. The CDR3 coding sequence is TGCGCCAGCAGCTTGAAGTTGGACACTGAAGCTTTCTTT.

The chain recombines TRBV3-1 (or the pseudogene TRBV3-2) with TRBJ2-3; TRBD2 matches at 10 bases. The CDR3 totals 12 residues. Germline CDR1 is LGHDT and CDR2 is YNNKEL (reference sequence). Unmatched junction bases numbered 1, after V lost 3 bases and J lost 10 bases. CDR3 sequence (DNA): TGTGCCAGCAGCCATCTAGCGGGGGCGCAGTATTTT. It codes for CASSHLAGAQYF.